This T cell receptor beta chain was identified during a study of cytomegalovirus exposure and HLA in healthy donors (dated by TCRdb to 2015 to 2018). In terms of the full investigation: In an earlier analysis of approximately 640 of the donors, less than 350 Gb of sequence data and about 110 million unique TCR beta sequences from some 170 million T cells were reported. Of the approximately 400 genotyped donors, over 70% fell in the genetic ancestry cluster associated with self-reported Caucasian donors. The study aimed to test whether signatures of past pathogen exposure could be identified by cataloging public T cell receptors. The number of typed donors differed by locus: roughly 620-630 for A, B, C, DRB1 and DQB1; approximately 520 for DQA1; approximately 610 for DPA1; and 400 to 480 for DPB1. In a later analysis, previously published TCR beta repertoires from fewer than 750 donors were re-analyzed and high-resolution HLA genotyping was added so that TCR occurrence patterns could be studied. To predict cytomegalovirus infection status, the study brought together high-throughput TCR immunosequencing, statistical association of individual TCRs with disease status, and machine learning. An early release covering just under 650 HLA-typed donors comprised approximately 300 gigabases of sequencing data and around 86 million unique TCR sequences. HLA typing included class I and class II loci at four-digit resolution. Along with the roughly 710-subject first cohort, a separate validation cohort of around 120 different subjects was used. Because of strong linkage in the cohort, roughly five DR-DQ haplotypes were treated as single units for association and clustering. In an earlier analysis of 587 of the donors, high-throughput TCR beta sequencing was used to judge whether each TCR beta V gene segment behaved as functional or pseudogenic. Donor age, sex, ethnicity and CMV serostatus were compiled alongside the repertoire data. The later analysis used no new phenotypic data to find candidate immune exposures, relying instead on TCR beta sequences and their occurrence across donors. Across approximately 400 genotyped donors of the cohort, an average of about 250,000 unique TCR beta nucleotide sequences per donor were sequenced, and roughly 20% of those sequences were non-productive. A later genetic analysis took genome-wide SNP genotypes for about three fifths of the 666 donors and used that subset as a discovery cohort. Every repertoire in the discovery cohort had been generated on one and the same sequencing platform. The study profiled the T cell repertoires of 500 to 800 subjects by immunosequencing and related them to cytomegalovirus serostatus. The full study reports these points: Presence/absence analyses assumed roughly uniform sequencing depth across donors, an assumption that may not hold. When HLA alleles, especially DR and DQ, strongly co-occurred, TCR associations were difficult to assign to individual alleles. In vitro tests confirmed that a few of the cytomegalovirus-associated TCR beta chains recognize cytomegalovirus antigens. A later analysis reported that several top co-occurrence clusters appeared linked to parvovirus B19, influenza, CMV and Epstein-Barr virus. A later genetic analysis reported fewer N-insertions in productive TCRs among donors in an Asian-associated ancestry cluster than the roughly 700-donor mean. In a later analysis, the rate of TCR association differed among HLA loci, with DRB1 alleles having the most associated TCRs and HLA-C alleles having the fewest. Broadly in line with IMGT annotations, most TCR beta V segments showed up in productive rearrangements about 87% or about 30% of the time in an earlier analysis of 587 of the donors. Some IMGT-functional V segments, including TRBV6-2 and TRBV6-3, could not be distinguished by the 87-base-pair reads and were therefore excluded. Cytomegalovirus status was reported to be diagnosed by the classifier with high specificity and sensitivity in both the original and validation cohorts. Because HLA typing was missing for some donors at each locus, association tests included only the typed subset. Most CMV-associated TCR beta chains appeared to be HLA-restricted in a later analysis, and the HLA associations seemed to be driven largely by CMV exposure. According to the authors, the approach could potentially be generalized to other disease states and immunological phenotypes. While some public TCRs were present in many individuals, most TCR sequences turned up only very rarely across donors. A group of highly shared sequence variants was considered likely to be a technical artifact of the sequencing pipeline. In a later genetic analysis, a missense DCLRE1C variant was associated with V-gene and J-gene trimming of TCR beta chains, and the association was replicated in an independent cohort. In a later analysis, about 17,000 TCR beta sequences were associated with specific HLA alleles at a false discovery rate of 0.05. The cohort was sequenced for TCR beta chains only, and without alpha or paired-chain data the features that could be detected were limited. A further reported finding was that TCR beta sequences accurately predicted the HLA-A and HLA-B alleles for most subjects in the first cohort. The study listed 170 or so TCR beta chains as associated with cytomegalovirus. Linkage disequilibrium might explain the correlated functional status among segregating V segments, but an unknown experimental factor could not be ruled out. The only immune exposure information available for the cohort was CMV serostatus. Compared with equally common non-associated chains, HLA-associated TCR beta chains in a later analysis were more clonally expanded and had lower generation probabilities. Because counts were too low, roughly 17 rarely observed V segments, including chromosome 9 orphons, were left out of the earlier analysis of several hundred of the donors.

The CDR3, cysteine through phenylalanine, is 15 amino acids long. The CDR3 DNA has 45 bases and is translated from base 1. With respect to this clone: Its antigen is unknown. No qualities accompany the bases; no much larger clone lies one base away.

Libraries were built with the immunoSEQ multiplex PCR assay. For the multiplex PCR, a mixture combining 60 forward primers for TCR Vbeta segments and 13 reverse primers for TCR Jbeta segments was used. Amplification of the CDR3 region of rearranged TCR beta genes was performed with a multiplex PCR assay on genomic DNA. The amplified TCR beta libraries were sequenced on the Illumina HiSeq System as 87-base-pair reads. The original methods were these. In a later analysis, some 80 million unique TCR beta chains were counted across the 666 repertoires, and approximately 9.9 million of these chains were shared by at least two donors. To remove PCR and sequencing errors, raw reads were error-corrected and collapsed into unique sequences using a nearest-neighbor algorithm that merged closely related sequences. To assign V, D and J gene segments, CDR3 sequences were aligned to IMGT reference sequences. Each retained sequence needed at least a six-nucleotide match to both a V gene segment and a J gene segment. Rearrangements were classified as productive when the CDR3 lacked stop codons and remained in frame with V and J, and all other rearrangements were classified as non-productive. Following IMGT convention, CDR3 was defined as the stretch from the second conserved V-encoded cysteine to the conserved J-encoded phenylalanine. In an earlier analysis of 500 to 650 of the donors, sequences lacking an unambiguous match to a single V gene segment were excluded. An earlier analysis of approximately 590 of the donors called V segments functional above 56.7% productive rearrangements and segregating when the between-donor standard deviation exceeded 5%. A statistical classification framework was built for diagnosing cytomegalovirus status from the catalog of TCR beta chain sequences. A later analysis assigned V and J genes by comparing TCR nucleotide sequences with IMGT/GENE-DB human TR gene sequences. The TCRdist pipeline was used in a later analysis to assign CDR3 sequences and most-parsimonious VDJ recombination scenarios. In a later analysis, each TCR beta chain was defined by its CDR3 amino acid sequence together with its V-gene family, and reads without a unique V-gene family were excluded. A later analysis removed 592 highly shared, low-generation-probability nucleotide sequences to deal with suspected cross-contamination and a sequencing artifact. A later analysis calculated a clonal expansion index for each public chain from normalized within-repertoire ranks of inferred template counts. Generation probabilities in a later analysis came from a VDJ recombination model fitted to out-of-frame rearrangements, and those results were checked against IGoR. In a later analysis, TCR-TCR, TCR-HLA and TCR-CMV co-occurrence was scored with hypergeometric tests, and a repertoire-size bias correction was applied to TCR pairs. In a later analysis, false discovery rates were estimated by permuting HLA or CMV assignments 20 times. A later analysis grouped co-occurring TCRs with DBSCAN, adding TCRdist sequence similarity when clustering within HLA-allele-positive subsets. Repertoires with fewer than 30,000 or more than 120,000 public chains were left out of co-occurrence clustering, as were a few repertoires with anomalous nucleotide sharing. What TCRdb holds here is the immuneACCESS table cut down to in-frame rearrangements. Part of the clones is not present; checked against another copy, under half of the missing clones reflect an unresolved V gene, and the others are unexplained. For V, J and clone size, that table is used; D and trimming come from the DNA. Across this sample there are over 200,000 clones, with about 85% seen only once. Of the sample, around 1.2% falls within the top ten clones.

The cohort consisted of 670 or so healthy bone marrow donors. Cohort members were all nominally healthy when sampled, although unrecorded immune exposures were likely present. Of the 710 or so cohort members, nearly 300 had a positive CMV serostatus and 352 had a negative one, while no CMV serostatus was recorded for the donor. A peripheral blood sample was provided by each donor, and peripheral blood mononuclear cells were used for TCR beta sequencing. Genomic DNA was extracted from the blood cell samples with the Qiagen DNeasy Blood Extraction Kit. The material sequenced was PBMCs. The TCR sequence derives from a human donor in good health. The V and J genes are TRBV21-1 and TRBJ1-2; the D call in the table, TRBD1, was not verified against the DNA. TRBV21-1 is termed a pseudogene. For the CDR3, the sequence is CASSSRSDRVYGYTF. DNA sequence: TGTGCCAGCAGCTCCCGGTCCGACAGGGTTTATGGCTACACCTTC.